This T cell receptor (beta chain) was sequenced during a study of CD8 T cells in Susac syndrome. V gave up 2 bases and J gave up 7 bases; unmatched junction bases: 2. CDR1 and CDR2 (germline): SGHRS, YFSETQ. This CDR3 has 12 residues. Random hexamers were used to reverse transcribe the RNA input (roughly 0.5 to 1 ug). TCRdb recomputed calls from the immunoSEQ multiplex PCR reads with MiXCR, one row per CDR3 protein. Of about 240,000 distinct CDR3 sequences in the sample, 95% to 97% were seen once. This TCR was recovered from a human donor with Susac syndrome. The specimen was CD4+ T cells from PBMCs. This chain links TRBV5-1 with TRBJ1-1; the match to TRBD1 covers 7 bases. This CDR3 reads CASSLQGNEAFF. The CDR3, as DNA: TGCGCCAGCAGCTTACAGGGGAATGAAGCTTTCTTT.